A single T cell receptor beta chain is shown here with its context. The antigen remains unidentified. This entry belongs to a study of early T cells in non-severe SARS-CoV-2 infection. Study conclusions and caveats: The matching step, a VDJdb search, favored anti-spike CD8 responses and missed private and CD4 specificities.

The CDR3 has 15 amino acids. The trim removed 1 base at V and 2 bases at J, leaving 0 bases unmatched. In germline, CDR1 is SGHNT, CDR2 YYREEE (reference sequence). TCRdb processed the 5' RACE reads anew with MiXCR; each CDR3 protein has one entry. The table lists 64,000 or so distinct CDR3 sequences, approximately 12% of them singletons. The specimen was whole blood, collected at baseline. The sequence came from an adult who was a healthcare worker with PCR-confirmed SARS-CoV-2 infection or an uninfected control (not recorded which). The chain is built from TRBV5-4 and TRBJ2-6, with 7 bases aligning to TRBD1. CDR3 bases: TGTGCCAGCAGCTTGCAGGGGGCTGGGGCCAACGTCCTGACTTTC. This codes for CASSLQGAGANVLTF.